This T cell receptor (beta chain) was sequenced for a study of T cell responses to AZD1222 COVID-19 vaccine. The CDR3 has 11 residues. The V end lost 3 bases, the J end lost 5 bases, and 4 bases lay between the germline ends. Germline V gives CDR1 LNHDA, CDR2 SQIVND (reference sequence). Turning to this clone: Antigen specificity is unknown.

Study-level points and caveats: White British ancestry dominated among donors, who included more females, and clonal diversity was possibly underestimated.

Assay used: immunoSEQ multiplex PCR; TCRdb lists only in-frame clones, some missing. This sample has 130,000 to 150,000 clones, with under 95% found just once. The receptor comes from an adult in good health. The sequenced sample was peripheral blood, obtained on day 0 of AZD1222 vaccination. The J gene is TRBJ2-5, the V gene TRBV19; no firm D call. The CDR3 reads CASSMWETQYF. DNA of the CDR3: TGTGCCAGTAGTATGTGGGAGACCCAGTACTTC.